The 6 T cell receptor beta chains presented below share a single source sample, sequenced in a study of T cell responses to AZD1222 COVID-19 vaccine. Sequenced by immunoSEQ multiplex PCR; TCRdb stores in-frame clones only, minus some. This sample carries approximately 120,000 clones, about 90% of them seen once, and the ten largest clones take about 1.6%. The starting material was peripheral blood, obtained on day 0 of AZD1222 vaccination. These receptors were obtained from an adult in good health.

The genes are TRBV9 and TRBJ2-1; the match to TRBD1 covers 12 bases. The CDR3 runs to 15 residues. V shed 4 bases, J shed 6 bases, and the junction held 5 bases outside the gene matches. CDR1 is SGDLS and CDR2 is YYNGEE in the germline V gene. DNA for the CDR3: TGTGCCAGCAGCACTGGGACAGGGGGCCCCAATGAGCAGTTCTTC. Translated, it gives CASSTGTGGPNEQFF.

This rearrangement joins TRBV4-2 to TRBJ2-7; D is undetermined. Germline V lookup: CDR1 LGHNA, CDR2 YNFKEQ. This CDR3 spans 13 amino acids. V was shortened by 1 base and J by 6 bases, with 10 bases between the two germline ends. The CDR3 protein is CASSQVTVGEQYF. For the CDR3, the DNA is TGTGCCAGCAGCCAAGTAACTGTTGGCGAGCAGTACTTC.

The chain couples TRBV21-1 to TRBJ2-7; the D call of TRBD1 is as the table states it, not checked on the DNA. TRBV21-1 has pseudogene status. The CDR3 is made up of 19 amino acids. The CDR3 DNA reads TGTGCCAGCAGCAAAGACAAGTGTAAGGGGCTCGGCAGGACCTACGAGCAGTACTTC. Residues: CASSKDKCKGLGRTYEQYF.

The chain employs TRBV5-1 and TRBJ2-7; D remains unclear. The ends were cut back, 4 bases at V and 1 base at J, with 12 bases in the middle. This CDR3 is built from 14 residues. Germline CDR1 reads SGHRS; CDR2 reads YFSETQ. CDR3 DNA: TGCGCCAGCAGCGAATTCGGCGGATCCTACGAGCAGTACTTC. Translating it yields CASSEFGGSYEQYF.

V and J are TRBV4-1 and TRBJ2-6; 9 bases fit TRBD1. Germline V gives CDR1 MGHRA, CDR2 YSYEKL. The CDR3 consists of 15 residues. Unmatched junction bases numbered 3, after V lost 5 bases and J lost 4 bases. The CDR3 spells CASSIQGAGANVLTF. DNA for the CDR3: TGCGCCAGCAGCATACAGGGGGCGGGGGCCAACGTCCTGACTTTC.

The V gene is TRBV4-1, the J gene TRBJ1-1; the D gene is possibly TRBD1 (5 bases). This CDR3 contains 16 residues. Trimming removed 4 bases from V and 0 bases from J, with 15 bases in between. Per the germline V gene, CDR1 is MGHRA and CDR2 is YSYEKL. The CDR3 DNA follows: TGCGCCAGCAGCCCCGAGCAGGGAGGCATGAACACTGAAGCTTTCTTT. Its translation: CASSPEQGGMNTEAFF.